The clone carrying this T cell receptor (beta chain) has only one observation. Per the germline V gene, CDR1 is SGHRS and CDR2 is YFSETQ. This CDR3 spans 14 amino acids. After removal of 2 bases from V and 8 bases from J, the junction contained 4 bases not matched to a gene. The data were obtained in a study of blood T cell repertoires in COVID-19. As for the study in general: The analysed material was cDNA or gDNA that came from T cells, B-cell-depleted T cells, or PBMCs.

Original processing notes: Amplification from reference gene primers served as the basis for estimated nucleated cell counts. TCRdb's table, derived via immunoSEQ multiplex PCR, lists solely in-frame clones and lacks some. V and J calls and clone size are as listed in that table; D and trimming were resolved from the DNA. The data contain roughly 140,000 clones, around nine tenths of them seen just once; the ten biggest clones take up about 10%. Input material: peripheral blood. This TCR came from a man between 50 and 59 years old with active or convalescent COVID-19. V usage is TRBV5-1 and J usage is TRBJ1-4, with TRBD1 matching 9 bases. The CDR3 region is CASSLGTGREKLFF. Written as DNA, the CDR3 is TGCGCCAGCAGCTTAGGGACAGGGCGAGAAAAACTGTTTTTT.